This T cell receptor (beta chain) is from a study of blood T cell repertoires in COVID-19. The wider study: Samples came from the United States, Italy and Spain, spanning acute and convalescent COVID-19.

The protocol was immunoSEQ multiplex PCR, while the TCRdb copy is restricted to in-frame clones and leaves out a portion. Of approximately 90,000 clones listed, 80% are singletons. The CDR3 totals 14 residues. CDR1 and CDR2 (germline): MNHNY, SVGAGI (reference sequence). Trimming removed 4 bases from V and 2 bases from J; junction bases left unmatched: 0. The sample comprised peripheral blood. The clonotype was recovered from an elderly woman with acute or convalescent COVID-19. The rearrangement uses TRBV6-6 and TRBJ2-7; 12 nucleotides agree with TRBD1. In DNA, the CDR3 is TGTGCCAGCAGTTGGGACAGGGGGCCCTACGAGCAGTACTTC. Its translation: CASSWDRGPYEQYF.